One and the same sample provided the 12 T cell receptor beta chains below, sequenced in a study of CD8 T cells in Susac syndrome. Reverse transcription of roughly 0.5 to 1 ug RNA used random hexamers. Using its own MiXCR run on the immunoSEQ multiplex PCR reads, TCRdb lists one record per CDR3 protein. The table lists some 300,000 distinct CDR3 sequences, about 91% of them singletons. The sequenced sample consisted of CD8+ T cells from PBMCs. The source is a human donor with multiple sclerosis.

This chain joins TRBV5-4 and TRBJ2-5; 7 positions match TRBD2. The CDR3 length is 13 residues. V gave up 2 bases and J gave up 3 bases; unmatched junction bases: 1. Germline CDR1 SGHNT, CDR2 YYREEE (reference sequence). The chain's CDR3 is CASSFAGEETQYF. CDR3 DNA sequence: TGTGCCAGCAGCTTCGCGGGAGAAGAGACCCAGTACTTC.

This clonotype was observed a few times. This rearrangement joins TRBV6-5 to TRBJ2-2, with a possible D match to TRBD2 (6 bases). V was shortened by 4 bases and J by 5 bases, with 8 bases between the two germline ends. The CDR3 is 13 residues long. Germline V CDR1 and CDR2: MNHEY, SVGAGI. This chain's CDR3 is CASSFGTTGELFF. In nucleotides, the CDR3 is TGTGCCAGCAGTTTTGGGACTACCGGGGAGCTGTTTTTT.

V gene TRBV19 combines with J gene TRBJ1-5; possible D gene TRBD1, 5 bases. This CDR3 contains 15 residues. The ends were cut back, 5 bases at V and 2 bases at J, with 13 bases in the middle. CDR1 is LNHDA, CDR2 SQIVND, per germline (reference sequence). CDR3 coding DNA: TGTGCCAGTAGTCTTCAGGACAAAGGCAATCAGCCCCAGCATTTT. Amino acid sequence: CASSLQDKGNQPQHF.

The chain uses TRBV6-2 or TRBV6-3 and TRBJ2-3; tentative D call: TRBD2 (7 bases). The CDR3 has 16 amino acids. Trimming stripped 5 bases from V and 1 base from J, with 16 bases between. Looked up from germline, CDR1 is MNHEY and CDR2 is SVGEGT. The CDR3 protein is CASSPPGGLGTDTQYF. The CDR3, as DNA: TGTGCCAGCAGTCCCCCCGGGGGGCTGGGCACAGATACGCAGTATTTT.

The chain carries TRBV27 and TRBJ2-1, with TRBD2 matching 7 bases. The CDR3 spans 13 residues. After removal of 6 bases from V and 15 bases from J, the junction contained 14 bases not matched to a gene. Germline V gene sequence: CDR1 MNHEY, CDR2 SMNVEV (reference sequence). CDR3 sequence reads: CASRPGLGDVGFF. The CDR3 coding sequence is TGTGCCAGCAGACCCGGACTAGGGGACGTGGGGTTCTTC.

The rearrangement joins TRBV12-3 or TRBV12-4 to TRBJ2-1; unclear D gene. V lost 7 bases, J lost 6 bases, and 13 bases lay in between. This CDR3 has 13 amino acids. The CDR3 nucleotides are TGTGCCAGCACTCCCGGACGGCTCAATGAGCAGTTCTTC. This translates into CASTPGRLNEQFF.

V and J are TRBV6-2 or TRBV6-3 and TRBJ2-7; D is unresolved. Trimming shortened V by 6 bases and J by 2 bases, and 5 bases separated the two germline ends. This CDR3 is 11 amino acids long. Germline CDR1 reads MNHEY; CDR2 reads SVGEGT. Here the CDR3 DNA reads TGTGCCAGCAGAGCAGCCTACGAGCAGTACTTC. Its translation: CASRAAYEQYF.

V and J are TRBV7-9 and TRBJ2-1; D uncertain. The CDR3 totals 16 residues. V was pared by 5 bases and J by 0 bases, with 14 bases between. Per germline, CDR1 SEHNR and CDR2 FQNEAQ (reference sequence). This CDR3 is CASSPQVGSSYNEQFF. CDR3 in DNA: TGTGCCAGCAGCCCACAAGTGGGTAGCTCCTACAATGAGCAGTTCTTC.

The genes are TRBV19 and TRBJ1-5; no clear D gene. Per germline, CDR1 LNHDA and CDR2 SQIVND (reference sequence). The CDR3 sequence is 18 residues long. The V and J ends lost 4 bases and 0 bases respectively, with 19 bases between them. The CDR3: CASSTPRARAYSNQPQHF. CDR3 DNA sequence: TGTGCCAGTAGTACACCTAGGGCCAGAGCATATAGCAATCAGCCCCAGCATTTT.

The chain combines TRBV7-8 with TRBJ2-2; D is undetermined. Trimming took 2 bases from V and 7 from J, leaving 5 bases between them. The germline V gene has CDR1 SGHVS and CDR2 FQNEAQ. The CDR3 sequence is 12 residues long. The CDR3 DNA follows: TGTGCCAGCAGCTTAAAGGTCGGGGAGCTGTTTTTT. Amino acids: CASSLKVGELFF.

The chain links TRBV28 to TRBJ2-1; perhaps TRBD2 as D (5 bases). V lost 6 bases, J lost 0 bases, and 15 bases lay in between. The CDR3 consists of 16 residues. Per germline, CDR1 MDHEN and CDR2 SYDVKM. This CDR3 reads CASSPVEAVSYNEQFF. The CDR3 DNA reads as TGTGCCAGCAGCCCGGTAGAAGCGGTCTCCTACAATGAGCAGTTCTTC.

The chain is built from TRBV4-3 and TRBJ2-3, with a tentative D call TRBD2 (5 bases). CDR3 length: 16 residues. CDR1 is LGHNA and CDR2 is YSLEER in the germline V gene. Trimming shortened V by 0 bases and J by 0 bases, and 10 bases separated the two germline ends. CDR3 coding DNA: TGCGCCAGCAGCCAAGATCTCCAGCGGAGCACAGATACGCAGTATTTT. Its protein is CASSQDLQRSTDTQYF.